The T cell receptor beta chain described here comes from a study of healthy donors' naive CD4 and CD8 T cells (dated by TCRdb to the mid-2010s). Study-wide context: The donors were selected to cover three age groups of six people each (20-25, 40-50 and 60-70 years), had a mean age of around 47, and were half female. For TCR alpha, a new primer set was designed to cover all functional IMGT alpha gene variants, and the remainder of the protocol was kept the same as the beta-chain workflow. To check how TCR variation relates to lineage commitment, the researchers sequenced rearranged TCR alpha and beta chains taken from naive CD4+ and CD8+ T cells. The peripheral blood mononuclear cells came from 15 to 20 individuals who were healthy and unrelated. Donors were HLA-typed by sequencing at HLA-A, -B, -C, -DRB1, -DQB1 and -DPB1 using the SBTexcellerator protocol, an ABI3130xl analyzer and SBTengine software.

Instrument on record: 454 GS FLX Titanium. A previously published linear amplification protocol was used to build the TCR libraries, starting from around 550 ng of total RNA. The sequencing itself ran on the Roche/454 Genome Sequencer using Titanium chemistry. The paper's data handling went like this. From 4 to 6 of the healthy donors, a total of about 78,000 rearranged TCR alpha transcripts were sequenced. Unique TCR clonotypes were defined by the CDR3 junction under IMGT nomenclature, and duplicate transcripts were removed. Using logistic regression in R 2.13.0, the researchers modeled CD4 versus CD8 status as a function of V and J genes, with an adjustment for donor effects and a Bonferroni correction for multiple testing. TCRdb took the public reads, trimmed them with fastp at Q25, ran MiXCR for clone calling and kept in-frame beta chains. Each entry is one CDR3 protein sequence, shown with its most common DNA and genes. V and J calls and clone size were set by TCRdb, not the authors. For this sample there are about 180,000 distinct CDR3 sequences; 65% to 80% appear just once. The ten most abundant clones make up roughly 2.3% of the sample.

Cells with a CD4+CD8-CD45RO-CD45RA+ profile were isolated by FACS and defined as naive CD4+ T cells, and those with a CD8+CD4-CD45RA+CD27bright profile were defined as naive CD8+ T cells. Antibodies against CD4 (RPA-T4), CD8 (SK1), CD27 (O323), CD45RA (HI100) and CD45RO (UCHL1) were used for sorting. This clonotype showed up just a few times. Its cognate antigen has yet to be identified. Per-nucleotide qualities are absent, and no much larger clonotype sits a single base away. The cysteine opens and the phenylalanine closes a CDR3 of 16 amino acids. The retained sequence is limited to the CDR3, 48 bases, with the frame set at the first base. Cut back by 5 bases and 0 bases, the V and J ends lie 17 bases apart. Study-level results and caveats: Because the alpha and beta chains were sequenced in bulk, pairing them was not possible, and so effects of the combined chains went unevaluated. Most V and J gene segments were reportedly biased between naive CD4+ and CD8+ cells, consistently across donors and independent of HLA genotype. Taken together, V genes, J genes and CDR3 charge appeared to account for roughly 13% of the variance in CD4/CD8 propensity, acting in a largely additive way. The study did not directly address possible repertoire bias arising from homeostatic proliferation of naive T cells. In both chains, CD4+ lineage was associated with a positively charged CDR3 and CD8+ lineage with a negatively charged CDR3.

The receptor's source is a pool of human donors in good health; the sample pools cells from several healthy donors. Source material: naive CD4+ and CD8+ T cells sorted from blood, pooled from several donors. In the paper's terms, the cell subset or site label means: FACS-sorted naive CD4+ (CD45RO-CD45RA+) and naive CD8+ (CD45RA+CD27bright) T cells. This chain joins TRBV12-3 or TRBV12-4 to TRBJ2-7; TRBD2 is possibly the D segment (6 matching bases). The CDR3 protein: CASSPQRAGSSYEQYF. The nucleotide sequence is given as TGTGCCAGCAGTCCCCAAAGGGCGGGGTCCTCCTACGAGCAGTACTTC.